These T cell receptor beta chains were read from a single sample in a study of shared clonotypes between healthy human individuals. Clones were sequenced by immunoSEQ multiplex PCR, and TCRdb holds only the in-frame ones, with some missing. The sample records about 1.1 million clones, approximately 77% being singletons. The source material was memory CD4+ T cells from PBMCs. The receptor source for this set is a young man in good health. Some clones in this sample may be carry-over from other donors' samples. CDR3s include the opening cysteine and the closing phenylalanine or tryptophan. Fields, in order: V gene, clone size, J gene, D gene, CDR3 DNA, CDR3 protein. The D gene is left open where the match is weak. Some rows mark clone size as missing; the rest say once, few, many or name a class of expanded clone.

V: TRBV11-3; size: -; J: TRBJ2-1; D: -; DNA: TGTGCCAGCAGCTTAGATCGGGGGGCGGGGAGCTCCTACAATGAGCAGTTCTTC; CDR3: CASSLDRGAGSSYNEQFF
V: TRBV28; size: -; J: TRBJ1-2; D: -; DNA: TGTGCCAGCAGGCCTCACCCTGGGGGAGCTGGTTCGGAGCAATATGGCTACACCTTC; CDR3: CASRPHPGGAGSEQYGYTF
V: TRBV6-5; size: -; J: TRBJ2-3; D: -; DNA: TGTGCCAGCAAGGGGGCGGGAGTGGTAGATACGCAGTATTTT; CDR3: CASKGAGVVDTQYF
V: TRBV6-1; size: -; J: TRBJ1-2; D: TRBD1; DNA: TGTGCCAGCAGTGTGGGGACAGGGATTTATGGCTACACCTTC; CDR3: CASSVGTGIYGYTF
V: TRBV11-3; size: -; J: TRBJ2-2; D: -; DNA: TGTGCCAGCAGCTTAAGGGGAACGAACACCGGGGAGCTGTTTTTT; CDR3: CASSLRGTNTGELFF
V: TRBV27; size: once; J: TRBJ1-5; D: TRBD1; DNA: TGTGCCAGCAGTTCGGGACAGGGAAGGGGCGGGAATCAGCCCCAGCATTTT; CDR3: CASSSGQGRGGNQPQHF
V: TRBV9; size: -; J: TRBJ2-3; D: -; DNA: TGTGCCAGCAGCTACTCAGGGGCGGTGGGAGATACGCAGTATTTT; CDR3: CASSYSGAVGDTQYF
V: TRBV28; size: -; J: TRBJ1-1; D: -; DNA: TGTGCCAGCAGCCCTTGGGGCAGCGACACTGAAGCTTTCTTT; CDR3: CASSPWGSDTEAFF
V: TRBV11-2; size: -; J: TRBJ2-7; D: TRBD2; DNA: TGTGCCAGCAGGGGACTAGCGGGAGTGCTCGGCGAGCAGTACTTC; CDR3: CASRGLAGVLGEQYF
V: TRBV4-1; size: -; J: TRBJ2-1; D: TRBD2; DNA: TGCGCCAGCAGCCAAGCGGCTAGCGGGGGTAATGAGCAGTTCTTC; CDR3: CASSQAASGGNEQFF
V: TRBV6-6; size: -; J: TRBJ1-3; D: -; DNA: TGTGCCAGCAGCCCCCTGGGTCTCCTACCTGGAAACACCATATATTTT; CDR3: CASSPLGLLPGNTIYF
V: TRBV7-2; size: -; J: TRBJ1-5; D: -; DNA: TGTGCCAGCAGTTGGACTCAGGGAGTGAATCAGCCCCAGCATTTT; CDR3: CASSWTQGVNQPQHF
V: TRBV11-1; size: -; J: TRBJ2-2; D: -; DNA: TGTGCCAGCAGCTTAGGAGGGGCTACCGGGGAGCTGTTTTTT; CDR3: CASSLGGATGELFF
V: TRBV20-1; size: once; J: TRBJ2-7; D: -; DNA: TGCAGTGCTGGAACCTACGAGCAGTACTTC; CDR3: CSAGTYEQYF
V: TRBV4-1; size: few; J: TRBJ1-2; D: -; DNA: TGCGCCAGCAGCCAAGACGGGGGAGGAATCGGGGGCTACACCTTC; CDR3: CASSQDGGGIGGYTF
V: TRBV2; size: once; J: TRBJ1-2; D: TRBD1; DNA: TGTGCCAGCAGTGAAAGGGACAGGGGTCGCTACACCTTC; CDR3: CASSERDRGRYTF
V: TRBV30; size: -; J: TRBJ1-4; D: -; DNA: TGTGCCTGGAGTGGAGTCGGGGCTGCTAATGAAAAACTGTTTTTT; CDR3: CAWSGVGAANEKLFF
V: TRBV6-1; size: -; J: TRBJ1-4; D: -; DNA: TGTGCCAGCACCGGAGGGGGGTCTAATGAAAAACTGTTTTTT; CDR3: CASTGGGSNEKLFF
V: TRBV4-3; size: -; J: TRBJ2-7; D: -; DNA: TGCGCCAGCAGCCAAGACGGGGTAGGCTCCTACGAGCAGTACTTC; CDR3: CASSQDGVGSYEQYF
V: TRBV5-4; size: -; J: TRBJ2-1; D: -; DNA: TGTGCCAGCAGCTTGACCCGCAATGAGCAGTTCTTC; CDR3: CASSLTRNEQFF
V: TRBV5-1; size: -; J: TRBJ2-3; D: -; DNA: TGCGCCAGCAACCAAAGGGCGGGGTCTGGCACAGATACGCAGTATTTT; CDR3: CASNQRAGSGTDTQYF
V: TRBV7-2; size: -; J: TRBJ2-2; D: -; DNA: TGTGCCAGCAGGGGAGGAGGACGGTCGAACACCGGGGAGCTGTTTTTT; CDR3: CASRGGGRSNTGELFF
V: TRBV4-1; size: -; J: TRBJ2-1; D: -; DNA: TGCGCCAGCACACCGAGCTCCTACAATGAGCAGTTCTTC; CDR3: CASTPSSYNEQFF
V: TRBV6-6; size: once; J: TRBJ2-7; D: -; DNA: TGTGCCACCGGAAGAGGGGGAGGGCCGGGAGAGCAGTACTTC; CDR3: CATGRGGGPGEQYF
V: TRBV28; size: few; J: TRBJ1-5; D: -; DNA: TGTGCCAGCAGCCCATCGGGGGGAGGAGGCAATCAGCCCCAGCATTTT; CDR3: CASSPSGGGGNQPQHF
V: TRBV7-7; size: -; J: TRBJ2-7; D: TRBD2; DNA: TGTGCCAGCAGCCCGGGGTCCGGGGGGGAGCAGTACTTC; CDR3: CASSPGSGGEQYF
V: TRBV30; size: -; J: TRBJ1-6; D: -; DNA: TGTGCCTGGAGCACCCCCCGACAGCTTTATAATTCACCCCTCCACTTT; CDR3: CAWSTPRQLYNSPLHF
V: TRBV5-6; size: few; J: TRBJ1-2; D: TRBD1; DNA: TGTGCCAGCAGCTCATTCTCCGGGACAGGGGACTATGGCTACACCTTC; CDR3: CASSSFSGTGDYGYTF
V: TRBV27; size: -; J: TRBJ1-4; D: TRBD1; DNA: TGTGCCAGCAAGGGGGCGCACACTAATGAAAAACTGTTTTTT; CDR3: CASKGAHTNEKLFF
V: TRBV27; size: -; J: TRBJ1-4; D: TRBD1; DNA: TGTGCCAGCAGTCGACAGGGTAGGGAAAAACTGTTTTTT; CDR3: CASSRQGREKLFF
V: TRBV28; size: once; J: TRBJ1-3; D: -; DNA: TGTGCCAGCTTCCGAGCGGGGGCCGGAAACACCATATATTTT; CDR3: CASFRAGAGNTIYF
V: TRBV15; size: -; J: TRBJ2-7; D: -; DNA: TGTGCCGCCAGCATCCCAGGGGCCCTAAACTACGAGCAGTACTTC; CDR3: CAASIPGALNYEQYF
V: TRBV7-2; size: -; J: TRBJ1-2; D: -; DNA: TGTGCCAGCAGCGTTGGGCCTGCCAACTATGGCTACACCTTC; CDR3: CASSVGPANYGYTF
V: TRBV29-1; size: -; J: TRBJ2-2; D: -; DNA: TGCAGCGTTGAAAGGGGGAGGTGGGCCGGGGAGCTGTTTTTT; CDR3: CSVERGRWAGELFF
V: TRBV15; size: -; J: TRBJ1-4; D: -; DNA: TGTGCCACCAGCACTCAGGGCTCTAGAAATGAAAAACTGTTTTTT; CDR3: CATSTQGSRNEKLFF
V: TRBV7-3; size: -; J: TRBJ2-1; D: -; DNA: TGTGCCAGCAGCCCTTCCGGGAGCTCCAATGAGCAGTTCTTC; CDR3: CASSPSGSSNEQFF
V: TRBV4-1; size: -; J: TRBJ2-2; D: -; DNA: TGCGCCAGCAGCCAAGGGGGCAGAAAAAACACCGGGGAGCTGTTTTTT; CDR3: CASSQGGRKNTGELFF
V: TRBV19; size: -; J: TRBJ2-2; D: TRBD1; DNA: TGTGCCAGTAGCCGGGACAGGGAAAACACCGGGGAGCTGTTTTTT; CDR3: CASSRDRENTGELFF
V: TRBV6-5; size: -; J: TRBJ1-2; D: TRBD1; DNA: TGTGCCAGCAGCCCCTACAGGGGCTATGGCTACACCTTC; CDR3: CASSPYRGYGYTF
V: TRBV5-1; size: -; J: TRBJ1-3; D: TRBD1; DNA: TGCGCCAGCAGATTACAGGGGAACGACGCCACCATATATTTT; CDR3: CASRLQGNDATIYF